This T cell receptor (beta chain) derives from a study of T-cell reconstitution after alpha-beta-depleted transplantation in children. This clonotype has at least ten counts. Its antigen is still unknown. It was with unique molecular identifiers that the TCRbeta library was prepared. In TCRdb, the PCR reads were re-called with MiXCR into one record per CDR3 protein. This table holds nearly 250,000 distinct CDR3 sequences, around 7.8% found once. Deletions cut 5 bases from V and 0 bases from J, with 12 bases between. CDR3 size: 16 residues. CDR1 is SGHRS and CDR2 is YFSETQ in the germline V gene. Study observations and caveats: Surviving recipient T cells and intrathymic progenitors accounted for some patients' high TCRbeta diversity at day 60. Reports say that about two months after transplant, the alpha-beta T cells came out of several hundred graft clones that had expanded. Counts and diversity of T cells one year after transplant came mostly from newly produced T cells.

The sample here was PBMCs, mostly from graft donor cells, taken 180 days after TCRalphabeta/CD19-depleted stem cell transplant. V gene TRBV5-1 combines with J gene TRBJ2-6; TRBD2 is a possible D gene (5 bases). The receptor's source is a male patient younger than 18 who had a stem cell transplant for acute lymphoblastic leukemia, so the T cells may come from the graft donor. CDR3 nucleotides: TGCGCCAGCAGAACCGGGGTCCTCTCTGGGGCCAACGTCCTGACTTTC. Translation gives CASRTGVLSGANVLTF.